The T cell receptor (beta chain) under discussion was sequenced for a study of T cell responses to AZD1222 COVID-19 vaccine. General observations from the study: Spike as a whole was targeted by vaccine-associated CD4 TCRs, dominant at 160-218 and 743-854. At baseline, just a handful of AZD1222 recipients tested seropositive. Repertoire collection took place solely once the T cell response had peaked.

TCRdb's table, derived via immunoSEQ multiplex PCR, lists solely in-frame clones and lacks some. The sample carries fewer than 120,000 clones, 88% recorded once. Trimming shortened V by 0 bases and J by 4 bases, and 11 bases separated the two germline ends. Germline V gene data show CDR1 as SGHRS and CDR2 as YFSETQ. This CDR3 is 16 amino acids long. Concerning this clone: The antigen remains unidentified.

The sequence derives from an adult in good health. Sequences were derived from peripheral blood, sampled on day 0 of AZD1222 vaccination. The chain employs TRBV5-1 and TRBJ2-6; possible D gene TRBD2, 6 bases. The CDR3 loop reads CASSLGFGGGANVLTF. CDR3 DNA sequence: TGCGCCAGCAGCTTGGGTTTCGGGGGAGGGGCCAACGTCCTGACTTTC.